Listed below are T cell receptor beta chains from one sample, sequenced in a study of CD4+ T cells in melanoma. Data came from immunoSEQ multiplex PCR; TCRdb stores just in-frame clones and leaves some out. The sample holds 120,000 to 150,000 clones, 92% seen once. These TCRs come from a human donor with melanoma. Both conserved end residues are part of each CDR3. The order of the fields is J gene, D gene, V gene, clone size, CDR3 protein, CDR3 DNA. A D gene is named only where the DNA matches it firmly. Only part of the rows carry a size: once, few, many, or a class if the clone is expanded.

>TRBJ1-5|NA|TRBV27|NA
CASSLYGAQPQHF
TGTGCCAGCAGTCTTTATGGGGCTCAGCCCCAGCATTTT
>TRBJ1-1|NA|TRBV7-9|NA
CASSYRTQENTEAFF
TGTGCCAGCAGCTACCGGACACAAGAGAACACTGAAGCTTTCTTT
>TRBJ2-5|NA|TRBV11-1|NA
CASSPARQKEPQYF
TGTGCCAGCAGCCCAGCCCGACAGAAAGAACCCCAGTACTTC
>TRBJ1-2|NA|TRBV2|NA
CASSEGANYGYTF
TGTGCCAGCAGTGAAGGGGCGAACTATGGCTACACCTTC
>TRBJ1-1|NA|TRBV27|NA
CASSPQRGNTEAFF
TGTGCCAGCAGTCCCCAACGAGGAAACACTGAAGCTTTCTTT
>TRBJ1-1|NA|TRBV5-6|NA
CASSRRLGRGNTEAFF
TGTGCCAGCAGCCGGCGGTTGGGACGAGGGAACACTGAAGCTTTCTTT
>TRBJ1-1|NA|TRBV5-1|NA
CASSPLPNTEAFF
TGCGCCAGCAGCCCCCTGCCGAACACTGAAGCTTTCTTT
>TRBJ1-6|NA|TRBV11-2|NA
CASSFRGSGERPLHF
TGTGCCAGCAGCTTTCGGGGGAGCGGAGAGAGACCCCTCCACTTT
>TRBJ1-6|NA|TRBV7-2|NA
CASSLRNSPLHF
TGTGCCAGCAGCTTAAGGAATTCACCCCTCCACTTT
>TRBJ1-1|NA|TRBV20-1|NA
CSARDVWEAFF
TGCAGTGCTAGAGATGTATGGGAAGCTTTCTTT
>TRBJ2-1|TRBD2|TRBV6-5|NA
CASSRSWTSDEQFF
TGTGCCAGCAGCAGATCATGGACTAGCGATGAGCAGTTCTTC
>TRBJ1-2|NA|TRBV7-8|NA
CASSPNEAPAGYTF
TGTGCCAGCAGCCCAAATGAGGCCCCCGCTGGCTACACCTTC
>TRBJ1-1|NA|TRBV10-3|NA
CAINSVQYTEAFF
TGTGCCATCAATTCCGTCCAGTACACTGAAGCTTTCTTT
>TRBJ2-1|TRBD1|TRBV18|NA
CASSPGQVSYNEQFF
TGTGCCAGCTCACCGGGACAGGTCTCCTACAATGAGCAGTTCTTC
>TRBJ1-1|NA|TRBV20-1|once
CSDSQNTEAFF
TGCAGTGATTCTCAGAACACTGAAGCTTTCTTT
>TRBJ2-2|NA|TRBV30|few
CAWSVRGTGELFF
TGTGCCTGGAGTGTACGCGGTACCGGGGAGCTGTTTTTT
>TRBJ2-3|NA|TRBV20-1|NA
CSANDPDTQYF
TGCAGTGCAAATGACCCTGATACGCAGTATTTT
>TRBJ2-7|NA|TRBV7-9|NA
CASSTSYEQYF
TGTGCCAGCAGCACCTCCTACGAGCAGTACTTC
>TRBJ1-2|TRBD1|TRBV27|NA
CASRTGAGGYTF
TGTGCCAGCCGGACAGGGGCCGGGGGCTACACCTTC
>TRBJ2-1|TRBD2|TRBV19|NA
CASRLAGGPVNEQFF
TGTGCCAGTAGACTAGCGGGGGGGCCGGTTAATGAGCAGTTCTTC
>TRBJ2-5|TRBD2|TRBV5-4|NA
CASRSGLAGAGQETQYF
TGTGCCAGCAGATCGGGACTAGCGGGGGCAGGCCAAGAGACCCAGTACTTC
>TRBJ1-4|TRBD1|TRBV5-5|NA
CASSRALGTDEKLFF
TGTGCCAGCAGCCGCGCACTGGGGACAGATGAAAAACTGTTTTTT
>TRBJ2-2|NA|TRBV7-3|NA
CASSSTGVGELFF
TGTGCCAGCAGTTCAACTGGGGTGGGGGAGCTGTTTTTT
>TRBJ1-4|TRBD1|TRBV5-1|NA
CASSLITGGSGEKLFF
TGCGCCAGCAGCTTGATAACAGGGGGATCCGGGGAAAAACTGTTTTTT
>TRBJ2-7|TRBD2|TRBV27|NA
CASSFSLGTSGIYEQYF
TGTGCCAGCAGTTTTTCATTGGGGACTAGCGGGATTTACGAGCAGTACTTC